These 5 T cell receptor beta chains were all obtained from the same sample, sequenced in a study of blood T cells in healthy people across ages. Primers used in a second PCR of about 7 to 12 cycles were a sample-barcoded 5' primer and a J-beta primer mix. TCRdb re-analysed the 5' RACE reads in MiXCR, keeping a single row per CDR3 protein. The table lists more than 1,400,000 distinct CDR3 sequences, 35% to 45% of them singletons. Sequences were obtained from blood. All receptors derive from a young woman in good health.

The V call is TRBV5-1, the J call TRBJ1-2; TRBD1 matches 8 bases. The CDR3 loop spans 14 amino acids. The J segment lost 6 bases and the V segment lost 5 bases, leaving 9 bases of the junction unmatched. Germline CDR1 is SGHRS and CDR2 is YFSETQ. The DNA for the CDR3 is TGCGCCAGCAGATGGACAGGGCCGACCAATGGCTACACCTTC. It translates to CASRWTGPTNGYTF.

The rearrangement uses TRBV2 and TRBJ2-7, with D tentatively TRBD1 or TRBD2 (5 bases each). Germline assignment: CDR1 SNHLY and CDR2 FYNNEI. The CDR3 extends over 13 amino acids. Trimming pared 7 bases from V and 3 bases from J, leaving 13 bases between. CDR3 sequence (DNA): TGTGCCAGCAAGGGACCCCCAGGCTACGAGCAGTACTTC. Its translation: CASKGPPGYEQYF.

The chain employs TRBV30 and TRBJ2-6, with a weak D call TRBD2 (5 bases). V lost 6 bases to trimming and J lost 8 bases, with 11 bases between them. The germline gives CDR1 GTSNPN, CDR2 SVGIG (reference sequence). This CDR3 has 12 residues. DNA of the CDR3: TGTGCCTGCTCCCTCGGGACCAACGTCCTGACTTTC. Protein sequence: CACSLGTNVLTF.

J is TRBJ1-1 and V is TRBV3-1; TRBD1 might be the D (5 bases). V lost 3 bases, J lost 6 bases, and 14 bases lay in between. The V gene's germline CDR1 is LGHDT and CDR2 YNNKEL (reference sequence). The CDR3 covers 14 residues. CDR3 loop: CASSQPGDRAEAFF. CDR3 nucleotides: TGTGCCAGCAGCCAGCCGGGGGATCGGGCTGAAGCTTTCTTT.

This clonotype was recorded at least ten times. This sequence joins TRBV7-2 and TRBJ2-3; no definite D call. Per the germline V gene, CDR1 is SGHTA and CDR2 is FQGNSA. The CDR3 covers 13 residues. V lost 8 bases to trimming and J lost 2 bases, with 11 bases between them. The chain's CDR3 is CASRGPTTDTQYF. DNA of the CDR3: TGTGCCAGCCGTGGACCTACCACAGATACGCAGTATTTT.